Detailed here is one TCR beta chain. What it binds is unknown. This entry comes from a study of cytomegalovirus exposure and HLA in healthy donors. PCR used 60 Vbeta primers and 13 Jbeta primers. Sequenced by immunoSEQ multiplex PCR; TCRdb stores in-frame clones only, minus some. The table lists fewer than 120,000 clones, less than 85% of them singletons. General study results and limits: When the data were analyzed later, several of the most significant clusters appeared to be linked to common viral pathogens. Altogether, 164 TCR beta chains were recorded as cytomegalovirus-associated.

The CDR3 has 12 residues. Germline CDR1 reads WSHSY; CDR2 reads SAAADI. V was shortened by 5 bases and J by 7 bases, with 11 bases between the two germline ends. The gene calls are TRBV10-2 and TRBJ1-1; D may be TRBD1 (5 bases). The specimen sequenced was PBMCs. This sequence was found in a man in his thirties or forties in good health and CMV-seropositive. CDR3: CASSSGGDEAFF. The CDR3 nucleotides read TGCGCCAGCAGTTCGGGGGGGGATGAAGCTTTCTTT.